This T cell receptor beta chain was identified during a study of Graves' ophthalmopathy and Graves' hyperthyroidism. RNA transcripts yielded amplified TCR beta CDR3 regions. First-round RT-PCR relied on HTBI primers, and a second-round multiplex PCR came next. MiXCR was run by TCRdb on the multiplex PCR reads, yielding one entry per CDR3 protein. The table shows about 700,000 distinct CDR3 sequences, with 35% to 50% occurring only once. Study-wide findings and caveats: Most expanded thyroid clonotypes above 0.001 frequency also appeared in blood.

This clonotype was counted at least ten times. Its antigen is not known. The CDR3 totals 13 residues. CDR1 and CDR2 from the germline V gene are SGHVS and FQNEAQ. V was pared by 5 bases and J by 7 bases, with 14 bases between. Clinicians made diagnoses from clinical symptoms, serum thyroxine, TRAb, thyroid ultrasound and orbital computed tomography. The genes are TRBV7-8 and TRBJ2-5, with a possible D match to TRBD2 (5 bases). The sequencing sample was made of peripheral blood. This clonotype was sampled from an adult man with Graves' ophthalmopathy. This CDR3 is CASSERPEGTQYF. CDR3 coding DNA: TGTGCCAGCAGCGAACGGCCTGAGGGGACCCAGTACTTC.